These T cell receptor beta chains were read from a single sample in a study of T cells expressing NK-cell markers. From its re-call of the 5' RACE reads, TCRdb lists each CDR3 protein once, without DNA. Across 440,000 or so distinct CDR3 sequences, the top ten clones capture 7.3% of the sample. Sequenced material: blood T cells: a sorted CD56 or NKG2C T cell subset, CD4+ or CD8+ T cells, or bulk PBMC T cells (not recorded which). These receptors were taken from a woman aged 18 to 75 in good health. Both conserved end residues are part of each CDR3.

J gene	V gene	CDR3 protein
TRBJ2-4	TRBV5-1	CASSPLGWGAINIQYF
TRBJ2-5	TRBV25-1	CASSDPDRWGSQYF
TRBJ2-3	TRBV15	CATSRDWTSGSPSTDTQYF
TRBJ1-2	TRBV7-9	CASSTQTGSVDGYTF
TRBJ2-7	TRBV7-6	CASSINRGGADYEQYF
TRBJ2-5	TRBV6-5	CASSSSDRGGKTQYF
TRBJ1-1	TRBV12-3/TRBV12-4	CASSPQSGDTEAFF
TRBJ2-2	TRBV29-1	CSVGRGSSGELFF
TRBJ2-7	TRBV5-1	CASSRDRGLSYEQYF
TRBJ2-1	TRBV7-9	CASSLADPPYRGPMNEQFF
TRBJ1-3	TRBV12-3/TRBV12-4	CASSFRVSSGNTIYF
TRBJ2-5	TRBV20-1	CSAIGGRATETQYF
TRBJ1-2	TRBV12-3/TRBV12-4	CASSLRTGGNYGYTF
TRBJ2-1	TRBV10-3	CATGLAGDNEQFF
TRBJ1-6	TRBV6-1	CASRGNGQGGSPLHF
TRBJ1-2	TRBV25-1	CASTPGQGRGYTF
TRBJ2-1	TRBV11-2	CASSLNGGPYYNEQFF
TRBJ2-3	TRBV20-1	CSAPRPGLGTDTQYF
TRBJ1-2	TRBV25-1	CASSELETGGYTF
TRBJ2-1	TRBV7-6	CASSQPDSSSYNEQFF
TRBJ2-1	TRBV5-1	CASSLGTHNEQFF
TRBJ2-5	TRBV7-2	CASSLGLAGGGQETQYF
TRBJ2-7	TRBV4-3	CASSQDGTSGDEQYF
TRBJ2-3	TRBV2	CASRTGLPGADTQYF
TRBJ2-2	TRBV10-3	CASGVGANTGELFF
TRBJ1-4	TRBV7-2	CASSSAGHNEKLFF
TRBJ2-7	TRBV20-1	CSASGGSRYEQYF
TRBJ2-1	TRBV20-1	CSARDRWLAGGALYNEQFF
TRBJ2-3	TRBV12-3/TRBV12-4	CASSFPRRTPSTDTQYF
TRBJ1-1	TRBV5-1	CASSLGMTNTEAFF
TRBJ2-5	TRBV19	CASSITGSGETQYF
TRBJ2-3	TRBV6-2/TRBV6-3	CASNLRWVNTDTQYF
TRBJ1-1	TRBV28	CASTTGGQRGNTEAFF
TRBJ1-6	TRBV13	CASRTSGSYNSPLHF
TRBJ1-2	TRBV10-3	CAITPGTFRGDGYTF
TRBJ2-1	TRBV19	CASSRGGGRSYNEQFF
TRBJ2-1	TRBV12-3/TRBV12-4	CASSVQQGNEQFF
TRBJ2-1	TRBV7-3	CASSLLGGGGYDEQFF
TRBJ2-7	TRBV7-9	CASRAGTGVSYEQYF
TRBJ2-1	TRBV20-1	CSARGDIGLAQFF
TRBJ2-3	TRBV6-6	CASSPNEVDTQYF
TRBJ2-1	TRBV4-3	CASRPTGGSRNEQFF
TRBJ2-1	TRBV28	CASSRRTSGTAEQFF
TRBJ1-1	TRBV4-1	CASSQPTGNTEAFF
TRBJ1-1	TRBV28	CASSEGSMNTEAFF
TRBJ1-4	TRBV4-3	CASSPWGTANEKLFF
TRBJ2-3	TRBV5-6	CASSPDRVRTDTQYF
TRBJ2-5	TRBV13	CASSSSETQYF
TRBJ2-4	TRBV29-1	CSVPGLNIQYF
TRBJ2-3	TRBV7-9	CASSSPRPDTQYF
TRBJ1-1	TRBV19	CASTPVLGGGTEAFF
TRBJ1-1	TRBV20-1	CRAPNTRATEAFF
TRBJ1-5	TRBV12-3/TRBV12-4	CASSLSPGALGEPQHF
TRBJ1-2	TRBV5-1	CASSLGEGDGYTF